This TCR beta chain originates from a study of technical replicates of blood from four donors. CDR1 is GTSNPN, CDR2 SVGIG, per germline (reference sequence). The germline V and J ends were trimmed by 0 bases and 9 bases, with 15 bases remaining between them. This CDR3 region has 13 residues. This clone was counted a few times. Sequencing used immunoSEQ multiplex PCR; TCRdb keeps in-frame clones, though not all of them. The repertoire holds 8,700 or so clones, 91% seen once, with 8.5% to 9.5% in the top ten. The sequencing sample was made of PBMCs. The chain joins TRBV30 to TRBJ2-7; weak D call: TRBD1 (6 bases). This clonotype originated in a human donor in good health. The CDR3 reads CAWSVGGLPGQYF. DNA for the CDR3: TGTGCCTGGAGTGTAGGGGGTCTCCCAGGGCAGTACTTC.